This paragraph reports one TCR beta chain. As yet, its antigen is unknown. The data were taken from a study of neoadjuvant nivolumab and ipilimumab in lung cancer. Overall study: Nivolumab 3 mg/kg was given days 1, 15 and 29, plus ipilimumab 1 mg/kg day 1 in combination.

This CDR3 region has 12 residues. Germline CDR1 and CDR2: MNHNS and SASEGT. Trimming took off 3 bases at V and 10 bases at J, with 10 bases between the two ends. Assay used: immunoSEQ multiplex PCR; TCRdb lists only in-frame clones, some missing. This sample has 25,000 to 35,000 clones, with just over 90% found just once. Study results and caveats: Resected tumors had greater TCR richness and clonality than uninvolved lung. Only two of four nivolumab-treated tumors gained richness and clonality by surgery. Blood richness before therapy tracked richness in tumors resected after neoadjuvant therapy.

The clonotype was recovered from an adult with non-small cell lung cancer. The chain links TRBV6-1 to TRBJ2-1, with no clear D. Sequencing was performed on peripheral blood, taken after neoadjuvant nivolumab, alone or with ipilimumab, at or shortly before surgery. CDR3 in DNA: TGTGCCAGCAGTGATCGGTATCAAGAGCAGTTCTTC. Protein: CASSDRYQEQFF.